This record concerns one TCR beta chain sequence. Antigen specificity is unknown. V was cut by 3 bases and J by 4 bases, with 9 bases left in between. The CDR3 length is 13 residues. Per the germline V gene, CDR1 is SGHDN and CDR2 is FVKESK. TCRdb recomputed calls from the 5' RACE reads with MiXCR, one row per CDR3 protein. Of about 340,000 distinct CDR3 sequences in the sample, around 21% were seen once. These data are taken from a study of T-cell memory formation after mild COVID-19. Turning to the study itself: Clusters of TCRs were largely donor specific. General observations from the study: Mainly CM and EM harbored the contracting CD4+ clones; mainly EMRA harbored the CD8+ ones.

The sequence came from an adult woman who had mild COVID-19 (a few samples of this study predate the infection). Cell type and time point are not known. Sample: PBMCs or a T cell subset sorted from them (not recorded which). The chain couples TRBV14 to TRBJ1-1; D is uncertain. This CDR3 reads CASSQGLSTEAFF. CDR3 coding DNA: TGTGCCAGCAGCCAGGGTTTAAGCACTGAAGCTTTCTTT.